This T cell receptor beta chain was retrieved from a study of Graves' ophthalmopathy and Graves' hyperthyroidism. Turning to the study itself: Being free of ophthalmopathy for 18 months of follow-up defined stable hyperthyroidism. Overall study results and limits: Most thyroid clonotypes with frequency above 0.001 were detected in blood too.

The sequenced template was RNA, covering the TCR beta CDR3 region. A first-round RT-PCR used HTBI primers, followed by a second-round multiplex PCR. TCRdb reprocessed the multiplex PCR reads with MiXCR, giving one entry per CDR3 protein. Of approximately 540,000 distinct CDR3 sequences in the sample, 35% to 40% were seen once. Note on this clonotype: Its antigen is still unknown.

The source material was peripheral blood or thyroid tissue (not recorded which). The sequence was collected from an adult man with Graves' hyperthyroidism.

The CDR3 DNA is TGTGCTAGACTAGCGGGTGCCTACGAGCAGTACTTC. This codes for CARLAGAYEQYF. The chain recombines TRBV7-7 with TRBJ2-7; 10 bases map to TRBD2. CDR1 is SSHAT and CDR2 is FNYEAQ in the germline V gene (reference sequence). The CDR3 spans 12 residues.